The sequence of this TCR beta chain was determined in a study of cytomegalovirus exposure and HLA in healthy donors. Both 60 Vbeta primers and 13 Jbeta primers went into the PCR. Using immunoSEQ multiplex PCR, the repertoire was profiled, and TCRdb retains in-frame clones only, with some absent. The sample yields about 180,000 clones, around three quarters seen once. The receptor's source is a man aged 35 to 55 in good health and CMV-seronegative. The sample consisted of PBMCs.

In nucleotides, the CDR3 is TGTGCCAGCAGCCAGACAGGGGGAGAGACCCAGTACTTC. Its protein is CASSQTGGETQYF. This chain uses TRBV7-9 with TRBJ2-5, with 9 bases aligning to TRBD1. Trimming took 5 bases from V and 4 from J; bases not matched to a gene: 2. Germline values: CDR1 SEHNR, CDR2 FQNEAQ (reference sequence). The CDR3 runs 13 residues.